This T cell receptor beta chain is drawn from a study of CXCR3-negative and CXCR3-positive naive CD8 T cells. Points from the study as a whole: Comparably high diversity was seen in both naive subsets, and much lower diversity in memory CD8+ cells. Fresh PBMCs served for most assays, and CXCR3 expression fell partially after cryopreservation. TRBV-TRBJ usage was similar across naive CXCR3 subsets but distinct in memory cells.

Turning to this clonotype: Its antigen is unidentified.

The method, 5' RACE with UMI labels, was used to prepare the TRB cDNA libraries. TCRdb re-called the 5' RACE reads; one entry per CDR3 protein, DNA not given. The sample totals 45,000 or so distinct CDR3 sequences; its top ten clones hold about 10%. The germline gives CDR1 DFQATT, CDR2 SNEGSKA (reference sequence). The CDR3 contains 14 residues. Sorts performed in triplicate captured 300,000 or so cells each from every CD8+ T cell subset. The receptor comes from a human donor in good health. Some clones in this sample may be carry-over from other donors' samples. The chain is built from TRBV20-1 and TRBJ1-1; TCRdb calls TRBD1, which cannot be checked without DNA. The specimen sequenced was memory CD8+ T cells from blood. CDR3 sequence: CSAPREGRNTEAFF.